The rows below give T cell receptor beta chains drawn from one sample of a study of control samples from healthy donors and cancer patients. Clones were sequenced by immunoSEQ multiplex PCR, and TCRdb holds only the in-frame ones, with some missing. The sample holds roughly 150,000 clones, roughly 93% seen once. Source material: blood. These receptor sequences come from a man between 18 and 29 years old in good health. CDR3s include the opening cysteine and the closing phenylalanine or tryptophan. A D gene is named only where the DNA matches it firmly. Size is omitted from some rows. Given values are once, few, many or a class for expanded clones.

CDR3nt: TGTGCCAGCAGTGAGACCGGGACAGAAGACGAGCAGTACTTC
CDR3aa: CASSETGTEDEQYF
abundance: once
len: 14
j_gene: TRBJ2-7
d_gene: TRBD1
v_gene: TRBV27

CDR3nt: TGCGCCAGCAGCCGGGACAGGAGCGGGAGTGCCAACGAGCAGTTCTTC
CDR3aa: CASSRDRSGSANEQFF
abundance: NA
len: 16
j_gene: TRBJ2-1
d_gene: NA
v_gene: TRBV5-1

CDR3nt: TGTGCCAGCAGCGCAGAGCCCGGGACTGGGTGGTTAGAGCAGTACTTC
CDR3aa: CASSAEPGTGWLEQYF
abundance: NA
len: 16
j_gene: TRBJ2-7
d_gene: NA
v_gene: TRBV9

CDR3nt: TGTGCCAGTCGATCTACAGGGGGAGCTGAAAAACTGTTTTTT
CDR3aa: CASRSTGGAEKLFF
abundance: NA
len: 14
j_gene: TRBJ1-4
d_gene: TRBD1
v_gene: TRBV19

CDR3nt: TGCAGTGCTAGACCCCCAGATACGCAGTATTTT
CDR3aa: CSARPPDTQYF
abundance: NA
len: 11
j_gene: TRBJ2-3
d_gene: NA
v_gene: TRBV20-1

CDR3nt: TGTGCCAGCAGTCCGCCCCCCGGGGAGCTGTTTTTT
CDR3aa: CASSPPPGELFF
abundance: NA
len: 12
j_gene: TRBJ2-2
d_gene: NA
v_gene: TRBV12-3/TRBV12-4

CDR3nt: TGTGCCAGCAGCTCGAGCTTGGGACAGGCCACTGAAGCTTTCTTT
CDR3aa: CASSSSLGQATEAFF
abundance: NA
len: 15
j_gene: TRBJ1-1
d_gene: TRBD1
v_gene: TRBV9

CDR3nt: TGCGCCAGCAGCCAAGAGGTCCGTTCTGGAAACACCATATATTTT
CDR3aa: CASSQEVRSGNTIYF
abundance: NA
len: 15
j_gene: TRBJ1-3
d_gene: NA
v_gene: TRBV4-3

CDR3nt: TGTGCCAGCAGCTTGAACTACGAGCAGTACTTC
CDR3aa: CASSLNYEQYF
abundance: NA
len: 11
j_gene: TRBJ2-7
d_gene: NA
v_gene: TRBV5-5

CDR3nt: TGTGCCAGCAGTTACTCGCCGGATCCGCCCCAGCATTTT
CDR3aa: CASSYSPDPPQHF
abundance: NA
len: 13
j_gene: TRBJ1-5
d_gene: NA
v_gene: TRBV6-5

CDR3nt: TGTGCCAGCAGCTTAGATGCGGCTTATAATTCACCCCTCCACTTT
CDR3aa: CASSLDAAYNSPLHF
abundance: NA
len: 15
j_gene: TRBJ1-6
d_gene: NA
v_gene: TRBV7-6

CDR3nt: TGTGCCAGCTCACCCGACCTTAGCACAGATACGCAGTATTTT
CDR3aa: CASSPDLSTDTQYF
abundance: NA
len: 14
j_gene: TRBJ2-3
d_gene: NA
v_gene: TRBV18

CDR3nt: TGTGCCAGCAGTGAAGGAGTGGGGGGCGACTACAATGAGCAGTTCTTC
CDR3aa: CASSEGVGGDYNEQFF
abundance: NA
len: 16
j_gene: TRBJ2-1
d_gene: NA
v_gene: TRBV6-1

CDR3nt: TGTGCCAGCAGTCCCGCGGGACAGGGGGAAGAAAAACTGTTTTTT
CDR3aa: CASSPAGQGEEKLFF
abundance: NA
len: 15
j_gene: TRBJ1-4
d_gene: TRBD1
v_gene: TRBV28

CDR3nt: TGTGCCAGCCACCCCGCTGGGGCCAACGTCCTGACTTTC
CDR3aa: CASHPAGANVLTF
abundance: NA
len: 13
j_gene: TRBJ2-6
d_gene: NA
v_gene: TRBV2

CDR3nt: TGTGCCACCAGCAGAGTTGGACAGGGGAGAAACTATGGCTACACCTTC
CDR3aa: CATSRVGQGRNYGYTF
abundance: NA
len: 16
j_gene: TRBJ1-2
d_gene: TRBD1
v_gene: TRBV15

CDR3nt: TGTGCCAGCAGCTGGAGCAATGAGCAGTTCTTC
CDR3aa: CASSWSNEQFF
abundance: NA
len: 11
j_gene: TRBJ2-1
d_gene: NA
v_gene: TRBV7-2

CDR3nt: TGCAGCATTCTGATGGACTATGGCTACACCTTC
CDR3aa: CSILMDYGYTF
abundance: once
len: 11
j_gene: TRBJ1-2
d_gene: NA
v_gene: TRBV29-1

CDR3nt: TGTGCCAGCAGCTTGGCTCCTATACCCTATCGCGAGCAGTACTTC
CDR3aa: CASSLAPIPYREQYF
abundance: NA
len: 15
j_gene: TRBJ2-7
d_gene: NA
v_gene: TRBV5-5

CDR3nt: TGTGCCAGCAGTGACTCCGGGGACATCCAAGAGACCCAGTACTTC
CDR3aa: CASSDSGDIQETQYF
abundance: NA
len: 15
j_gene: TRBJ2-5
d_gene: NA
v_gene: TRBV6-5

CDR3nt: TGTGCCAGCAGCCCGCAGGGCCTCCCAGAGACCCAGTACTTC
CDR3aa: CASSPQGLPETQYF
abundance: few
len: 14
j_gene: TRBJ2-5
d_gene: NA
v_gene: TRBV7-3

CDR3nt: TGCGCCAGCAGCTTGGATGCCCAGGGGGCTTCAAACACCGGGGAGCTGTTTTTT
CDR3aa: CASSLDAQGASNTGELFF
abundance: NA
len: 18
j_gene: TRBJ2-2
d_gene: TRBD1
v_gene: TRBV5-1

CDR3nt: TGTGCCTGGAGGCCCGACCGTTACAATGAGCAGTTCTTC
CDR3aa: CAWRPDRYNEQFF
abundance: NA
len: 13
j_gene: TRBJ2-1
d_gene: NA
v_gene: TRBV30

CDR3nt: TGTGCCAGCAGCCTCACAGGGGGCTACGGCACAGATACGCAGTATTTT
CDR3aa: CASSLTGGYGTDTQYF
abundance: NA
len: 16
j_gene: TRBJ2-3
d_gene: TRBD1
v_gene: TRBV7-2

CDR3nt: TGTGCCAGCAGCTTTCCCCAAGCTTCTCTCCCTGAGCAGTACTTC
CDR3aa: CASSFPQASLPEQYF
abundance: NA
len: 15
j_gene: TRBJ2-7
d_gene: NA
v_gene: TRBV5-6

CDR3nt: TGTGCCACCCGCGGGCAGGGCCCTTACGAGCAGTACTTC
CDR3aa: CATRGQGPYEQYF
abundance: NA
len: 13
j_gene: TRBJ2-7
d_gene: NA
v_gene: TRBV6-5

CDR3nt: TGTGCCAGCCTTCAGGGGGACACTGAAGCTTTCTTT
CDR3aa: CASLQGDTEAFF
abundance: NA
len: 12
j_gene: TRBJ1-1
d_gene: TRBD1
v_gene: TRBV18

CDR3nt: TGTGCCAGCATCCACGGTACGCAGTATTTT
CDR3aa: CASIHGTQYF
abundance: NA
len: 10
j_gene: TRBJ2-3
d_gene: NA
v_gene: TRBV6-5

CDR3nt: TGTGCCTGGACCCTACGGGGGCGCGACAGGATTTACAATGAGCAGTTCTTC
CDR3aa: CAWTLRGRDRIYNEQFF
abundance: NA
len: 17
j_gene: TRBJ2-1
d_gene: NA
v_gene: TRBV30

CDR3nt: TGTGCCAGCAGACCCCATTACACGACCGGGGAGCTGTTTTTT
CDR3aa: CASRPHYTTGELFF
abundance: NA
len: 14
j_gene: TRBJ2-2
d_gene: NA
v_gene: TRBV6-6

CDR3nt: TGTGCCAGCAGCTGGGACAGTAACTATGGCTACACCTTC
CDR3aa: CASSWDSNYGYTF
abundance: NA
len: 13
j_gene: TRBJ1-2
d_gene: TRBD1
v_gene: TRBV2

CDR3nt: TGTGCCAGTAGTCACGGGGTTGATGAGCAGTTCTTC
CDR3aa: CASSHGVDEQFF
abundance: NA
len: 12
j_gene: TRBJ2-1
d_gene: NA
v_gene: TRBV19

CDR3nt: TGCGCCAGCGAGAGAACTAGCGGGGCCACAGATACGCAGTATTTT
CDR3aa: CASERTSGATDTQYF
abundance: NA
len: 15
j_gene: TRBJ2-3
d_gene: TRBD2
v_gene: TRBV5-1

CDR3nt: TGTGCCAGCTCATTGCCTGGACACACAGATACGCAGTATTTT
CDR3aa: CASSLPGHTDTQYF
abundance: NA
len: 14
j_gene: TRBJ2-3
d_gene: NA
v_gene: TRBV18

CDR3nt: TGTGCCAGCAGTTCACCCGACAGGGGGATAAGCAATGAGCAGTTCTTC
CDR3aa: CASSSPDRGISNEQFF
abundance: NA
len: 16
j_gene: TRBJ2-1
d_gene: TRBD1
v_gene: TRBV28

CDR3nt: TGTGCCAGCAATCGTGTCTCTGGGGCCAACGTCCTGACTTTC
CDR3aa: CASNRVSGANVLTF
abundance: NA
len: 14
j_gene: TRBJ2-6
d_gene: NA
v_gene: TRBV13

CDR3nt: TGTGCCAGCAGCTTAGAAGGACAGGCACCCTACGAGCAGTACTTC
CDR3aa: CASSLEGQAPYEQYF
abundance: NA
len: 15
j_gene: TRBJ2-7
d_gene: TRBD1
v_gene: TRBV7-9

CDR3nt: TGTGCCAGCAGCCCCCTTGCCGGGACAGGAGCACCAGCTTTCTTT
CDR3aa: CASSPLAGTGAPAFF
abundance: NA
len: 15
j_gene: TRBJ1-1
d_gene: TRBD1
v_gene: TRBV6-2/TRBV6-3

CDR3nt: TGTGCCAGCAGTTTATTATTCCGGGATAATGAAAAACTGTTTTTT
CDR3aa: CASSLLFRDNEKLFF
abundance: once
len: 15
j_gene: TRBJ1-4
d_gene: NA
v_gene: TRBV28

CDR3nt: TGTGCCATCAGTGACTTGTCCGGGCAACTGTTTTTT
CDR3aa: CAISDLSGQLFF
abundance: NA
len: 12
j_gene: TRBJ1-4
d_gene: NA
v_gene: TRBV10-3

CDR3nt: TGTGCCTGGAGTGTAGGCGGCAGCCCGGAGTGGGAAAAACTGTTTTTT
CDR3aa: CAWSVGGSPEWEKLFF
abundance: NA
len: 16
j_gene: TRBJ1-4
d_gene: NA
v_gene: TRBV30

CDR3nt: TGTGCCAGCACCATGTCAGGGGGGACCTCCTACGAGCAGTACTTC
CDR3aa: CASTMSGGTSYEQYF
abundance: once
len: 15
j_gene: TRBJ2-7
d_gene: NA
v_gene: TRBV28

CDR3nt: TGCGCCAGCAGCCCTTCCCTCGAAACTGAAGCTTTCTTT
CDR3aa: CASSPSLETEAFF
abundance: NA
len: 13
j_gene: TRBJ1-1
d_gene: NA
v_gene: TRBV4-1

CDR3nt: TGTGCCAGCAGTTTTGTACAGGGGTATGGCTACACCTTC
CDR3aa: CASSFVQGYGYTF
abundance: NA
len: 13
j_gene: TRBJ1-2
d_gene: TRBD1
v_gene: TRBV12-3/TRBV12-4

CDR3nt: TGTGCCAGCATTCTTACAGGGTACACTGAAGCTTTCTTT
CDR3aa: CASILTGYTEAFF
abundance: NA
len: 13
j_gene: TRBJ1-1
d_gene: NA
v_gene: TRBV12-3/TRBV12-4

CDR3nt: TGTGCCACCAGCAGACACTCGGGACAGATGAACACTGAAGCTTTCTTT
CDR3aa: CATSRHSGQMNTEAFF
abundance: NA
len: 16
j_gene: TRBJ1-1
d_gene: TRBD1
v_gene: TRBV15

CDR3nt: TGCAGTGCTAAGGTGGAGGGAGCTTTCTTT
CDR3aa: CSAKVEGAFF
abundance: few
len: 10
j_gene: TRBJ1-1
d_gene: NA
v_gene: TRBV20-1

CDR3nt: TGTGCTCCCAGGGATCTATTCTCCTACGAGCAGTACTTC
CDR3aa: CAPRDLFSYEQYF
abundance: NA
len: 13
j_gene: TRBJ2-7
d_gene: NA
v_gene: TRBV12-5

CDR3nt: TGTGCCAGTAGTATAGGGCTGATTTCGGGTCGCCATCAAAGATTAAACGGGGATACGCAGTATTTT
CDR3aa: CASSIGLISGRHQRLNGDTQYF
abundance: NA
len: 22
j_gene: TRBJ2-3
d_gene: NA
v_gene: TRBV19

CDR3nt: TGTGCCAGCAGTCAGGGAGGGATACGTGGGGAGCTGTTTTTT
CDR3aa: CASSQGGIRGELFF
abundance: NA
len: 14
j_gene: TRBJ2-2
d_gene: TRBD2
v_gene: TRBV28

CDR3nt: TGTGCCAGCAGCCGTGACAGGGGATACGGGGCCAACGTCCTGACTTTC
CDR3aa: CASSRDRGYGANVLTF
abundance: NA
len: 16
j_gene: TRBJ2-6
d_gene: TRBD1
v_gene: TRBV6-2/TRBV6-3

CDR3nt: TGTGCCTGGAGTGGGGACAGGGTATTTTGGTCAGATACGCAGTATTTT
CDR3aa: CAWSGDRVFWSDTQYF
abundance: NA
len: 16
j_gene: TRBJ2-3
d_gene: TRBD1
v_gene: TRBV30

CDR3nt: TGCGCCAGCAGCCAAGATGCGGCAGGTCTTCGTGGAGAGACCCAGTACTTC
CDR3aa: CASSQDAAGLRGETQYF
abundance: NA
len: 17
j_gene: TRBJ2-5
d_gene: NA
v_gene: TRBV4-1

CDR3nt: TGCGCCAGCAGCCACCTACTAGCGGGGGGTTACAATGAGCAGTTCTTC
CDR3aa: CASSHLLAGGYNEQFF
abundance: NA
len: 16
j_gene: TRBJ2-1
d_gene: TRBD2
v_gene: TRBV4-1

CDR3nt: TGTGCCAGCAGCTTAGAGAGGGTACCCCACTCTGGAAACACCATATATTTT
CDR3aa: CASSLERVPHSGNTIYF
abundance: few
len: 17
j_gene: TRBJ1-3
d_gene: NA
v_gene: TRBV7-8

CDR3nt: TGTGCCAGCAGTGAATGGAACAGGGCAGGGGATCGGAACACTGAAGCTTTCTTT
CDR3aa: CASSEWNRAGDRNTEAFF
abundance: NA
len: 18
j_gene: TRBJ1-1
d_gene: NA
v_gene: TRBV2

CDR3nt: TGTGCCAGCAGTCCAGCGGGGGGCCGGGGAAATGAGCAGTTCTTC
CDR3aa: CASSPAGGRGNEQFF
abundance: NA
len: 15
j_gene: TRBJ2-1
d_gene: TRBD2
v_gene: TRBV25-1